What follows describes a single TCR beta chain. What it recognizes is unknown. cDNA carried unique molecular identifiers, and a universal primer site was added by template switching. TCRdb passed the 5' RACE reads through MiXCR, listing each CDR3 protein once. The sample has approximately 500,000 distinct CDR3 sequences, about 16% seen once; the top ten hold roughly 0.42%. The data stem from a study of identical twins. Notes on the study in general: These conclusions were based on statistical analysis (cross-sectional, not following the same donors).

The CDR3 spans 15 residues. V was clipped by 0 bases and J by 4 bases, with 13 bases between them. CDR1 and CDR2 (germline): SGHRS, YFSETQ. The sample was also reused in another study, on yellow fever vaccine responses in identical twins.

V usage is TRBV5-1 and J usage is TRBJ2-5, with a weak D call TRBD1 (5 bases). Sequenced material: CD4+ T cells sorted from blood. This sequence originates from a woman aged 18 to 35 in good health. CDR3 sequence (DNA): TGCGCCAGCAGCTTGGGGACACTCATCGGAGAGACCCAGTACTTC. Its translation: CASSLGTLIGETQYF.